This TCR beta chain was observed in a study of blood T cell repertoires in COVID-19. Study-wide background: Researchers got acute and convalescent COVID-19 samples from the United States, Italy and Spain. T cells, B-cell-depleted T cells, or PBMCs supplied cDNA or gDNA.

J lost 3 bases, V lost 6 bases, and 7 bases had no gene match. The CDR3 covers 15 residues. From germline, CDR1 is SNHLY and CDR2 FYNNEI. Researchers sorted participants into cohorts using their self-reported clinical history. In the original analysis: The authors estimated nucleated cell counts from reference gene primer amplification. Sequenced by immunoSEQ multiplex PCR; TCRdb stores in-frame clones only, minus some. The V and J calls and clone size come from that table; D and trimming were worked out from the DNA. The sample holds 200,000 to 300,000 clones; approximately 83% are singletons and the top ten take roughly 3.5%.

The rearrangement joins TRBV2 to TRBJ2-1; 8 nucleotides agree with TRBD2. The sequencing input was PBMCs or T cells enriched from blood (not recorded which). The sequence derives from a woman between 40 and 50 years old with acute COVID-19. Here the CDR3 DNA reads TGTGCCAGCAGAGAACTAGCGGCCGACTACAATGAGCAGTTCTTC. This gives the protein CASRELAADYNEQFF. The variable domain in full, completed from reference TRBV2 and TRBJ2-1, reads EPEVTQTPSHQVTQMGQEVILRCVPISNHLYFYWYRQILGQKVEFLVSFYNNEISEKSEIFDDQFSVERPDGSNFTLKIRSTKLEDSAMYFCASRELAADYNEQFFGPGTRLTVL.